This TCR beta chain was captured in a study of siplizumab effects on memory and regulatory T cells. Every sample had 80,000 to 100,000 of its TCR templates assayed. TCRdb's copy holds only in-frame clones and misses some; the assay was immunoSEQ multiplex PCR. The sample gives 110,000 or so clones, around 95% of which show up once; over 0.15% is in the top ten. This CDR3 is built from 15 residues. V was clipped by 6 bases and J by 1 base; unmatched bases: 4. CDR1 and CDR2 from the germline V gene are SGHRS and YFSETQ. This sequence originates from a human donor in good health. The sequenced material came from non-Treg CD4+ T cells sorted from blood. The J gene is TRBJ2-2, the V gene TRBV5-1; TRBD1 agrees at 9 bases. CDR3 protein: CASTSGQGNTGELFF. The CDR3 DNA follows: TGCGCCAGCACTTCGGGACAGGGGAACACCGGGGAGCTGTTTTTT.